This T cell receptor (beta chain) was sequenced in a study of T cell responses to AZD1222 COVID-19 vaccine. Germline V gene sequence: CDR1 MNHEY, CDR2 SMNVEV (reference sequence). Trimming removed 6 bases from V and 1 base from J; junction bases left unmatched: 8. This CDR3 region has 15 residues. Data came from immunoSEQ multiplex PCR; TCRdb stores just in-frame clones and leaves some out. The sample includes fewer than 150,000 clones, nearly 90% of them seen just once. The clonotype originates from an adult who received the AZD1222 COVID-19 vaccine. This specimen was peripheral blood, taken 28 days after the second AZD1222 dose. The V call is TRBV27, the J call TRBJ1-2, with 7 bases identical to TRBD1. CDR3 sequence reads: CASRHPRTGNYGYTF. The CDR3 DNA reads as TGTGCCAGCAGACACCCGAGGACAGGTAACTATGGCTACACCTTC.